What follows is one T cell receptor beta chain and its context. The entry originates in a study of Graves' ophthalmopathy and Graves' hyperthyroidism. V gave up 6 bases and J gave up 9 bases, with 11 bases separating them. The CDR3 covers 12 residues. Germline V gene sequence: CDR1 ENHRY, CDR2 SYGVKD. TCR beta CDR3 amplification used RNA transcripts. HTBI-primed RT-PCR formed the first round, and a multiplex PCR formed the second. Each CDR3 protein gets one entry after TCRdb re-called the multiplex PCR reads with MiXCR. This table holds about 230,000 distinct CDR3 sequences, around 50% found once. Certain patients were not enrolled. These were patients with other autoimmune diseases, uncontrolled infections, pregnancy or lactation.

The chain couples TRBV10-3 to TRBJ2-2; D unresolved. Sequencing was carried out using peripheral blood. The receptor's source is an adult man with Graves' ophthalmopathy. DNA of the CDR3: TGTGCCATCAGGGGGAACGCCAGGGAGCTGTTTTTT. This encodes CAIRGNARELFF.